This T cell receptor (beta chain) was captured by sequencing in a study of CD8 T cells in Susac syndrome. Trimming stripped 7 bases from V and 6 bases from J, with 13 bases between. CDR3 length equals 13 residues. Per the germline V gene, CDR1 is MNHEY and CDR2 is SMNVEV (reference sequence). With random hexamers, reverse transcription was performed on roughly 0.5 to 1 ug of RNA. Each CDR3 protein gets one entry after TCRdb re-called the immunoSEQ multiplex PCR reads with MiXCR. This sample has about 120,000 distinct CDR3 sequences; approximately 93% occur once, and the top ten carry around 0.085%. Source material: CD4+ T cells from PBMCs. The rearrangement uses TRBV27 and TRBJ1-5; D gene ambiguous. This TCR derives from a human donor with multiple sclerosis. CDR3 residues: CASTRRLGQPQHF. The DNA of the CDR3 is TGTGCCAGCACCCGGAGGCTGGGTCAGCCCCAGCATTTT.